This T cell receptor beta chain was recovered during a study of T cell repertoires in cytomegalovirus infection. Background on the study: Public TCR beta signature analysis indicated the presence of both CMV infection and matching HLA type. Study findings and constraints: HLA-C-restricted TCR beta clonotypes specific for CMV led the ex vivo response. Cumulative public TCR beta family frequency identified carriers of CMV plus the relevant HLA.

Each CDR3 protein gets one entry after TCRdb re-called the reads with MiXCR. The sample carries some 320,000 distinct CDR3 sequences, roughly 9.5% recorded once. CDR1 SEHNR and CDR2 FQNEAQ come from the germline V gene (reference sequence). Trimming removed 3 bases from V and 4 bases from J; junction bases left unmatched: 6. The CDR3 runs to 14 residues. This clonotype was detected many times. The antigen is not known. Specimen: PBMCs. The chain couples TRBV7-9 to TRBJ2-7; TRBD2 agrees at 7 bases. The TCR was taken from a human donor in good health (CMV status not recorded). Some clones in this sample may be carry-over from other donors' samples. CDR3: CASSLREPYYEQYF. The CDR3 region has the DNA TGTGCCAGCAGCTTGCGGGAGCCCTATTACGAGCAGTACTTC.